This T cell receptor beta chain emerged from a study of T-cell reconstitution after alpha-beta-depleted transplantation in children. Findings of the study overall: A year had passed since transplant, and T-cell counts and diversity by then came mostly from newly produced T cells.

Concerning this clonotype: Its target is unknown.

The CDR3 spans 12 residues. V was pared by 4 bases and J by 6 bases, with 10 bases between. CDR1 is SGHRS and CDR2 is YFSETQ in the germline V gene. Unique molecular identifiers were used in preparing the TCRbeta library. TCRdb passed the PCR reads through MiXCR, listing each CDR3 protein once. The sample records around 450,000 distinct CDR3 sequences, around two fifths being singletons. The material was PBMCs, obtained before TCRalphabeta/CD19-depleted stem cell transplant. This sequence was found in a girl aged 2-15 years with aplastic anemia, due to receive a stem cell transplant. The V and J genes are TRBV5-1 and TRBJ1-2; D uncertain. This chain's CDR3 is CASSEHQDGYTF. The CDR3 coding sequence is TGCGCCAGCAGCGAACATCAGGATGGCTACACCTTC.